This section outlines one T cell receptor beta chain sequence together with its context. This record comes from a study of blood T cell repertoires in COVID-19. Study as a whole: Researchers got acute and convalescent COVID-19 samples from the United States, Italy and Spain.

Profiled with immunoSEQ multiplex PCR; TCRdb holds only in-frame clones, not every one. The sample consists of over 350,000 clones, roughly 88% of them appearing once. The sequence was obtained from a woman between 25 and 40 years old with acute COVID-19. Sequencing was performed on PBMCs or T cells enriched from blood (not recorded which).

The CDR3 is CAIGQGSEAFF. The CDR3 nucleotides read TGTGCCATAGGACAGGGGAGTGAAGCTTTCTTT. V usage is TRBV10-3 and J usage is TRBJ1-1, with 9 bases aligning to TRBD1. This CDR3 has 11 amino acids. The junction had 3 bases not matched to a gene; V was cut back by 9 bases and J by 7 bases. From germline, CDR1 is ENHRY and CDR2 SYGVKD.